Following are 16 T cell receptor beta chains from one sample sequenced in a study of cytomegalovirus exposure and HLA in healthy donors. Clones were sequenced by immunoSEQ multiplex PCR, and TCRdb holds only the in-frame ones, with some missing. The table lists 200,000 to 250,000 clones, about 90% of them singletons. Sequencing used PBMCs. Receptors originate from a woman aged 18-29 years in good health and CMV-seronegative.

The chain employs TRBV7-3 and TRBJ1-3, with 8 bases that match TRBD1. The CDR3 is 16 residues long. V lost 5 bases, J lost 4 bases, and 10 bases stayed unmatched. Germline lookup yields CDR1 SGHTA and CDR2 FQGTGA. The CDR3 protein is CASSLNPGGAGNTIYF. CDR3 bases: TGTGCCAGCAGCCTCAATCCAGGGGGCGCGGGAAACACCATATATTTT.

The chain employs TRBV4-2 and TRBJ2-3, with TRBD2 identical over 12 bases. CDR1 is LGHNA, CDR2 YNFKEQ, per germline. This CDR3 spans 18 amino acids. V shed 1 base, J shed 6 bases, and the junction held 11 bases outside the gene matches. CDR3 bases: TGTGCCAGCAGCCAAGCCCTCCTACTAGCGGGAGGAACTGATACGCAGTATTTT. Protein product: CASSQALLLAGGTDTQYF.

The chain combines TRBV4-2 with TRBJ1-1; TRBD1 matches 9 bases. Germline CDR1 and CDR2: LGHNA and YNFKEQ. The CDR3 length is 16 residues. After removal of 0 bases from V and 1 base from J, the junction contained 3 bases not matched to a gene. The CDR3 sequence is CASSQDPGQGNTEAFF. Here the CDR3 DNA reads TGTGCCAGCAGCCAAGACCCGGGACAGGGGAACACTGAAGCTTTCTTT.

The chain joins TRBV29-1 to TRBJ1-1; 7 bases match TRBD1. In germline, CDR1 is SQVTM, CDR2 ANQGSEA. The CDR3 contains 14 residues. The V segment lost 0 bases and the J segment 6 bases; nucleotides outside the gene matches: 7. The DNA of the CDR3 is TGCAGCGTTGAAGAATCCAGGGGGTTGGCTGAAGCTTTCTTT. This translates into CSVEESRGLAEAFF.

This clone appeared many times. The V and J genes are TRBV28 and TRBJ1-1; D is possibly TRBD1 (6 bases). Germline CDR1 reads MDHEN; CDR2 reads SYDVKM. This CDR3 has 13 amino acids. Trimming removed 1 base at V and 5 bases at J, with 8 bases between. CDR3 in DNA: TGTGCCAGCAGTTTATCTGGGACAACTGAAGCTTTCTTT. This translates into CASSLSGTTEAFF.

The CDR3 nucleotides read TGCGCCAGCAAGGAGACTAGGGGTTTGAAGCAGTATTTT. Translating gives CASKETRGLKQYF. The gene calls are TRBV5-1 and TRBJ2-3; a possible D gene is TRBD2 (6 bases). The V gene's germline CDR1 is SGHRS and CDR2 YFSETQ. The CDR3 covers 13 residues. V gave up 6 bases and J gave up 11 bases, with 19 bases separating them.

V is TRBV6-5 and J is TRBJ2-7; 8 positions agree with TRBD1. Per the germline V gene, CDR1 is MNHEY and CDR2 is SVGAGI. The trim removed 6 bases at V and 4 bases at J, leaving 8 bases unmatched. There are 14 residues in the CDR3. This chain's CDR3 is CASSLGQVDYEQYF. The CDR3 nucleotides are TGTGCCAGCAGCTTGGGACAGGTGGATTACGAGCAGTACTTC.

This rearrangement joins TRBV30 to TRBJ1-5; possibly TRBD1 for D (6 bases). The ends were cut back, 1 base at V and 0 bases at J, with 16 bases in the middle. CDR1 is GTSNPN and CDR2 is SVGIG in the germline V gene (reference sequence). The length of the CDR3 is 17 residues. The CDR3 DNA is TGTGCCTGGAGTGCCGCCCGGGACACTCATAGCAATCAGCCCCAGCATTTT. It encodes CAWSAARDTHSNQPQHF.

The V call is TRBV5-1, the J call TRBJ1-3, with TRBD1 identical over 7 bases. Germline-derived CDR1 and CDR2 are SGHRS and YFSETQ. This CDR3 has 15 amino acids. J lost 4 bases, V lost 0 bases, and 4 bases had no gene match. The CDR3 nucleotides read TGCGCCAGCAGCTTGGACAGGGGAGGAGGAAACACCATATATTTT. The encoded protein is CASSLDRGGGNTIYF. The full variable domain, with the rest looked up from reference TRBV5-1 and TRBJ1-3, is KAGVTQTPRYLIKTRGQQVTLSCSPISGHRSVSWYQQTPGQGLQFLFEYFSETQRNKGNFPGRFSGRQFSNSRSEMNVSTLELGDSALYLCASSLDRGGGNTIYFGEGSWLTVV.

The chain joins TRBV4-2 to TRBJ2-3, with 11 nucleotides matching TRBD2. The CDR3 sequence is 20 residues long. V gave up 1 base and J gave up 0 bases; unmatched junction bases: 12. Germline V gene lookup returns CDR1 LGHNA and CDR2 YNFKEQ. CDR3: CASSQVTGTSGETSTDTQYF. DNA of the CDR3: TGTGCCAGCAGCCAAGTGACCGGGACTAGCGGAGAGACTAGCACAGATACGCAGTATTTT.

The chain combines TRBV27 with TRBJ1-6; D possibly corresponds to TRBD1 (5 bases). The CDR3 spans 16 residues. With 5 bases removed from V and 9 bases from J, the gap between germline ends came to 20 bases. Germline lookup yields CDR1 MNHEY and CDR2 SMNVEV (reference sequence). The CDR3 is CASSRGALGVPSPLHF. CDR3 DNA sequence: TGTGCCAGCAGTCGCGGGGCTCTCGGGGTACCTTCACCCCTCCACTTT.

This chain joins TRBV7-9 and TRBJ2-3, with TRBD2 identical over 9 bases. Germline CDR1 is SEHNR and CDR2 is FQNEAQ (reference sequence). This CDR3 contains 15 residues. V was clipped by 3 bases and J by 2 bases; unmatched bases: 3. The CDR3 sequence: CASSFSGSATDTQYF. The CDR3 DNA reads TGTGCCAGCAGCTTTAGCGGGAGCGCCACAGATACGCAGTATTTT.

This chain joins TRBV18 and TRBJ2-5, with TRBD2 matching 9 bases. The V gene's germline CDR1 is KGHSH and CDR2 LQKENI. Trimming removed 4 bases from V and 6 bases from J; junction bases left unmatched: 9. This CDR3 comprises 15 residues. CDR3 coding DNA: TGTGCCAGCTCACTCGCCCCTAGCGGGGCAAAGACCCAGTACTTC. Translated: CASSLAPSGAKTQYF.

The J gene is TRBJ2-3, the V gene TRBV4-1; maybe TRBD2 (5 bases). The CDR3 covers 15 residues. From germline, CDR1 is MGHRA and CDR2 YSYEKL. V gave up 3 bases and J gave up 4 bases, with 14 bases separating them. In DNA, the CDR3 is TGCGCCAGCAGCCAGGCCTCCGGGAAACCAGATACGCAGTATTTT. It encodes CASSQASGKPDTQYF.

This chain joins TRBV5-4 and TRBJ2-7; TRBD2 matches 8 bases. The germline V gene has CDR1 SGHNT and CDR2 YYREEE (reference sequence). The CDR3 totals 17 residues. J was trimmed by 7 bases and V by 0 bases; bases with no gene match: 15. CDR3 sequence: CASSLGRGGTVPGEQYF. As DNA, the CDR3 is TGTGCCAGCAGCTTGGGACGGGGGGGGACTGTCCCTGGGGAGCAGTACTTC.

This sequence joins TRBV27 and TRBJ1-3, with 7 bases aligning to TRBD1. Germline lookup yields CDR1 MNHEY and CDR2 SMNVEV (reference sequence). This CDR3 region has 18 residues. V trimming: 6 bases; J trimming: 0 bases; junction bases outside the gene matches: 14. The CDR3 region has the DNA TGTGCCAGCAGCCTGGCGGACAGGTCTACCCTCTCTGGAAACACCATATATTTT. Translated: CASSLADRSTLSGNTIYF.